The 30 T cell receptor beta chains reported below all come from one sample, sequenced in a study of blood T cell repertoires in COVID-19. Profiling relied on immunoSEQ multiplex PCR, and the TCRdb table lists in-frame clones only, not all of them. The sample gives over 60,000 clones, roughly 77% of which show up once; 9.2% is in the top ten. The specimen sequenced was peripheral blood. These receptors were collected from a human donor in a cohort sampled during active COVID-19.

V and J are TRBV7-6 and TRBJ2-3; D uncertain. Looked up from germline, CDR1 is SGHVS and CDR2 is FNYEAQ. The CDR3 length is 15 residues. V lost 0 bases and J lost 2, with 9 bases in between. The CDR3 bases are TGTGCCAGCAGCTTAGCTGCGGCCTCCACAGATACGCAGTATTTT. This sequence encodes CASSLAAASTDTQYF.

In its sample, this clone was seen a few times. The chain joins TRBV7-2 to TRBJ1-1, with 9 bases identical to TRBD1. V shed 4 bases, J shed 4 bases, and the junction held 7 bases outside the gene matches. Looked up from germline, CDR1 is SGHTA and CDR2 is FQGNSA. CDR3 length: 15 residues. The CDR3 sequence: CASSSGTGWATEAFF. In DNA, the CDR3 is TGTGCCAGCAGCTCAGGGACAGGGTGGGCCACTGAAGCTTTCTTT.

This chain connects TRBV19 to TRBJ1-5; D not certain. The germline V gene has CDR1 LNHDA and CDR2 SQIVND (reference sequence). CDR3 size: 13 residues. V lost 1 base to trimming and J lost 5 bases, with 6 bases between them. The CDR3 DNA is TGTGCCAGTAGTATAGGGGAGGATCAGCCCCAGCATTTT. Translated, it gives CASSIGEDQPQHF.

V usage is TRBV2 and J usage is TRBJ1-2; the match to TRBD1 covers 8 bases. CDR3 length: 14 amino acids. V lost 9 bases, J lost 0 bases, and 6 bases stayed unmatched. Germline V gene lookup returns CDR1 SNHLY and CDR2 FYNNEI. CDR3 residues: CARQGAGANYGYTF. The CDR3 DNA sequence: TGTGCCAGGCAGGGGGCCGGGGCTAACTATGGCTACACCTTC.

This chain uses TRBV15 with TRBJ2-5; TRBD1 matches 10 bases. The CDR3 length is 15 residues. In germline, CDR1 is LNHNV, CDR2 YYDKDF (reference sequence). V gave up 10 bases and J gave up 1 base; unmatched junction bases: 9. DNA for the CDR3: TGTGCCATCAACCGGGACAGGGGACCCCAAGAGACCCAGTACTTC. It is translated as CAINRDRGPQETQYF.

The chain uses TRBV19 and TRBJ2-1, with 9 nucleotides matching TRBD2. With V trimmed by 7 bases and J by 4 bases, 5 bases remained unmatched. The CDR3 runs to 14 residues. Per the germline V gene, CDR1 is LNHDA and CDR2 is SQIVND (reference sequence). The CDR3 protein is CASKASGIYNEQFF. The CDR3 bases are TGTGCCAGTAAAGCTAGCGGGATTTACAATGAGCAGTTCTTC.

The chain links TRBV18 to TRBJ2-2; D gene unclear. The CDR3 is made up of 13 amino acids. V was shortened by 1 base and J by 6 bases, with 6 bases between the two germline ends. Per the germline V gene, CDR1 is KGHSH and CDR2 is LQKENI. This CDR3 is CASSPRSAGELFF. For the CDR3, the DNA is TGTGCCAGCTCACCACGGTCGGCCGGGGAGCTGTTTTTT.

The chain has TRBV5-6 and TRBJ2-3, with 11 bases identical to TRBD1. The CDR3 has 13 amino acids. The J segment lost 10 bases and the V segment lost 3 bases, leaving 4 bases of the junction unmatched. Germline V gene lookup returns CDR1 SGHDT and CDR2 YYEEEE. CDR3 protein: CASSSSGQGAQYF. CDR3 in DNA: TGTGCCAGCAGCTCCTCGGGACAGGGGGCGCAGTATTTT.

The J gene is TRBJ2-7, the V gene TRBV11-2; D perhaps matches TRBD1 (5 bases). The germline V gene has CDR1 SGHAT and CDR2 FQNNGV. V was clipped by 7 bases and J by 2 bases, with 15 bases between them. This CDR3 is 14 amino acids long. The CDR3 here is CASTMEHRTYEQYF. In DNA, the CDR3 is TGTGCCAGCACAATGGAACACAGGACCTACGAGCAGTACTTC.

The rearrangement links TRBV29-1 to TRBJ2-1, with 14 bases that match TRBD2. Germline V gene lookup returns CDR1 SQVTM and CDR2 ANQGSEA. CDR3 size: 16 residues. V dropped 4 bases and J dropped 4; count of bases not matched to a gene: 6. The CDR3 nucleotides are TGCAGCGTTGGGGGACTAGCGGGAGACTCATACAATGAGCAGTTCTTC. Residues: CSVGGLAGDSYNEQFF.

The chain carries TRBV2 and TRBJ2-2, with 10 positions matching TRBD2. Trimming removed 1 base from V and 4 bases from J; junction bases left unmatched: 3. This CDR3 contains 16 residues. The germline gives CDR1 SNHLY, CDR2 FYNNEI. CDR3 sequence reads: CASSEVRTSGTGELFF. In DNA form, the CDR3 reads TGTGCCAGCAGTGAAGTAAGGACTAGCGGCACCGGGGAGCTGTTTTTT.

J is TRBJ2-7 and V is TRBV27; TRBD1 agrees at 7 bases. CDR1 MNHEY and CDR2 SMNVEV come from the germline V gene (reference sequence). The V gene end was trimmed by 5 bases and the J gene end by 1 base; junction bases not matched to a gene: 11. CDR3 length equals 16 residues. CDR3 residues: CASSPSPSGQSYEQYF. DNA of the CDR3: TGTGCCAGCAGTCCAAGCCCCTCGGGACAGTCCTACGAGCAGTACTTC.

The chain couples TRBV19 to TRBJ2-1; 9 positions agree with TRBD1. The CDR3 sequence is 14 residues long. CDR1 is LNHDA, CDR2 SQIVND, per germline (reference sequence). The V and J ends lost 5 bases and 7 bases, in that order; junction bases with no gene match: 6. CDR3 loop: CASSGGQGANEQFF. The CDR3 DNA follows: TGTGCCAGTAGTGGGGGACAGGGTGCAAATGAGCAGTTCTTC.

The table lists this clone with a few counts. The chain joins TRBV28 to TRBJ1-1; no firm D call. The ends were cut back, 3 bases at V and 2 bases at J, with 13 bases in the middle. Germline loops: CDR1 MDHEN, CDR2 SYDVKM. The CDR3 is made up of 15 amino acids. The CDR3 spells CASSFGEEDNTEAFF. The CDR3 DNA sequence: TGTGCCAGCAGTTTTGGGGAGGAGGACAACACTGAAGCTTTCTTT.

The rearrangement uses TRBV4-3 and TRBJ2-1; 14 positions match TRBD2. CDR1 is LGHNA, CDR2 YSLEER, per germline. The junction had 13 bases not matched to a gene; V was cut back by 4 bases and J by 8 bases. This CDR3 comprises 18 residues. The CDR3 DNA is TGCGCCAGCAGCCGGATCAATACCGGGACTAGCGGGAGCCATGAGCAGTTCTTC. It specifies CASSRINTGTSGSHEQFF.

The chain couples TRBV23-1 to TRBJ1-1; no reliable D call. TRBV23-1 belongs to the ORF category, with a function that is uncertain. Trimming cost V 3 bases and J 0 bases, with 5 bases left between them. CDR3 size: 13 residues. In nucleotides, the CDR3 is TGCGCCAGCAGTCAGACAATGAACACTGAAGCTTTCTTT. The encoded protein is CASSQTMNTEAFF.

This clone was seen a few times. This sequence joins TRBV29-1 and TRBJ1-1, with 10 bases that match TRBD1. Germline values: CDR1 SQVTM, CDR2 ANQGSEA. The CDR3 length is 11 residues. After removal of 3 bases from V and 8 bases from J, the junction contained 0 bases not matched to a gene. CDR3 sequence: CSVEDRGEAFF. The CDR3 coding sequence is TGCAGCGTTGAGGACAGGGGGGAAGCTTTCTTT.

This clone was counted once. The V gene is TRBV19, the J gene TRBJ2-7, with TRBD2 identical over 7 bases. With V trimmed by 6 bases and J by 2 bases, 7 bases remained unmatched. Germline values: CDR1 LNHDA, CDR2 SQIVND (reference sequence). The CDR3 consists of 14 residues. The CDR3 loop reads CASSPGLQAYEQYF. For the CDR3, the DNA is TGTGCCAGTAGCCCGGGACTACAAGCCTACGAGCAGTACTTC.

CDR3 protein: CASSSAGTGNYGYTF. CDR3 bases: TGTGCCAGCAGTTCAGCCGGGACAGGGAACTATGGCTACACCTTC. The chain recombines TRBV28 with TRBJ1-2, with TRBD1 matching over 9 bases. The CDR3 runs 15 residues. V shed 4 bases, J shed 2 bases, and the junction held 5 bases outside the gene matches. CDR1 MDHEN and CDR2 SYDVKM come from the germline V gene.

The rearrangement joins TRBV11-2 to TRBJ2-7, with 14 bases lining up with TRBD2. The CDR3 spans 14 residues. Germline trimming cut 4 bases from V and 6 bases from J; bases unmatched to any gene: 2. CDR1 and CDR2 (germline): SGHAT, FQNNGV. The CDR3 DNA reads as TGTGCCAGCAGCTCGGGACTAGCGGGAGTCGAGCAGTACTTC. Encoded protein: CASSSGLAGVEQYF.

The CDR3 reads CASSPSSLSSTEQYF. The CDR3 DNA reads TGTGCCAGCAGCCCGAGTTCGCTTTCGTCCACCGAGCAGTACTTC. The chain recombines TRBV5-4 with TRBJ2-7; D unresolved. V was trimmed by 4 bases and J by 6 bases, leaving 20 bases between them. The germline V gene encodes CDR1 SGHNT and CDR2 YYREEE (reference sequence). This CDR3 comprises 15 residues.

The chain couples TRBV19 to TRBJ2-7; TRBD2 agrees at 7 bases. Germline values: CDR1 LNHDA, CDR2 SQIVND (reference sequence). This CDR3 spans 15 amino acids. J lost 2 bases, V lost 5 bases, and 9 bases had no gene match. The CDR3 is CASSASSGSAYEQYF. Written as DNA, the CDR3 is TGTGCCAGTAGTGCCAGTAGCGGGTCCGCCTACGAGCAGTACTTC.

The genes are TRBV19 and TRBJ1-5; 8 bases are shared with TRBD1. V was clipped by 5 bases and J by 3 bases; unmatched bases: 9. CDR3 size: 16 residues. Germline loops: CDR1 LNHDA, CDR2 SQIVND (reference sequence). CDR3 DNA sequence: TGTGCCAGTAGTTCCCGGACAGGGCCGAACAATCAGCCCCAGCATTTT. Translating gives CASSSRTGPNNQPQHF.

This chain uses TRBV29-1 with TRBJ2-4; tentatively, D is TRBD2 (6 bases). V gave up 4 bases and J gave up 7 bases, with 20 bases separating them. The length of the CDR3 is 15 residues. In germline, CDR1 is SQVTM, CDR2 ANQGSEA. DNA of the CDR3: TGCAGCGTTGGAGGGGTTGCGGGGATCGGGAACATTCAGTACTTC. Protein sequence: CSVGGVAGIGNIQYF. The whole variable domain, remainder taken from reference TRBV29-1 and TRBJ2-4, is SAVISQKPSRDICQRGTSLTIQCQVDSQVTMMFWYRQQPGQSLTLIATANQGSEATYESGFVIDKFPISRPNLTFSTLTVSNMSPEDSSIYLCSVGGVAGIGNIQYFGAGTRLSVL.

The V call is TRBV30, the J call TRBJ2-2, with 7 bases that match TRBD2. CDR1 is GTSNPN, CDR2 SVGIG, per germline (reference sequence). V trimming: 3 bases; J trimming: 6 bases; junction bases outside the gene matches: 1. CDR3 size: 12 residues. The CDR3 protein is CAWSAGAGELFF. Here the CDR3 DNA reads TGTGCCTGGAGCGCGGGGGCCGGGGAGCTGTTTTTT.

The rearrangement joins TRBV5-1 to TRBJ2-3; D not resolved. This CDR3 is built from 16 residues. V shed 9 bases and J shed 2 bases, with 22 bases lying between them. The germline V gene encodes CDR1 SGHRS and CDR2 YFSETQ. The CDR3 region is CATKPRFLGDTDTQYF. The CDR3 DNA reads TGCGCCACCAAACCCCGATTCCTAGGAGACACAGATACGCAGTATTTT.

The chain has TRBV7-8 and TRBJ2-3; D perhaps matches TRBD1 (6 bases). This CDR3 region has 13 residues. Germline lookup yields CDR1 SGHVS and CDR2 FQNEAQ. V lost 5 bases to trimming and J lost 8 bases, with 14 bases between them. For the CDR3, the DNA is TGTGCCAGCAGCGTCCGTCAGGGGCCTACGCAGTATTTT. Its translation is CASSVRQGPTQYF.

The chain links TRBV5-1 to TRBJ2-5; TRBD2 matches at 9 bases. With V trimmed by 0 bases and J by 0 bases, 6 bases remained unmatched. CDR3 length equals 17 residues. The germline CDR1 and CDR2 sequences are SGHRS and YFSETQ. CDR3 in DNA: TGCGCCAGCAGCTTGGCTTGGGCGGGAGGGAACCAAGAGACCCAGTACTTC. Residues: CASSLAWAGGNQETQYF.

The chain recombines TRBV19 with TRBJ1-4, with no clear D. The CDR3 consists of 16 residues. V was clipped by 7 bases and J by 10 bases, with 25 bases between them. The germline CDR1 and CDR2 sequences are LNHDA and SQIVND (reference sequence). The CDR3 nucleotides read TGTGCCAGTACTGCAACCGGAGACCCCGGGATGGGAAAACTGTTTTTT. Protein sequence: CASTATGDPGMGKLFF.

This clone ranks as medium-sized. The V call is TRBV2, the J call TRBJ1-5, with 8 bases identical to TRBD1. Germline values: CDR1 SNHLY, CDR2 FYNNEI. J gave up 6 bases and V 5 bases, and 6 bases lay outside the gene matches. This CDR3 spans 14 amino acids. Here the CDR3 DNA reads TGTGCCAGCAGTAAAGGACAGGGAAGTCAGCCCCAGCATTTT. Translating gives CASSKGQGSQPQHF. The full variable domain, with the rest looked up from reference TRBV2 and TRBJ1-5, is EPEVTQTPSHQVTQMGQEVILRCVPISNHLYFYWYRQILGQKVEFLVSFYNNEISEKSEIFDDQFSVERPDGSNFTLKIRSTKLEDSAMYFCASSKGQGSQPQHFGDGTRLSIL.